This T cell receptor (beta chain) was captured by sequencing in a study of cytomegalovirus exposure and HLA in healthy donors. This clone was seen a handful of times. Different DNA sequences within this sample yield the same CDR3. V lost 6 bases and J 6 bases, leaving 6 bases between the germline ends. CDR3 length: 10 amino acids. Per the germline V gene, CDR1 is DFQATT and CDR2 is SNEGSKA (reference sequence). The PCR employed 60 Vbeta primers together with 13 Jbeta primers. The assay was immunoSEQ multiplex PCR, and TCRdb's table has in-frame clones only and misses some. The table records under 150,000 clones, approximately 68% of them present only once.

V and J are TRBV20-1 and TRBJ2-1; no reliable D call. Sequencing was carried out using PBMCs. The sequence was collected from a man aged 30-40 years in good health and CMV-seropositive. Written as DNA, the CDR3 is TGCAGTGCCCTCAGCAATGAGCAGTTCTTC. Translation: CSALSNEQFF.